This T cell receptor (beta chain) was retrieved from a study of shared clonotypes between healthy human individuals. Study-level results: Naive subsets usually exceeded memory subsets in estimated richness. Represented diversity, genetic and exposure-history alike, was limited by few donors. Among several donors, 4.5% to 5.5% of naive CD4 clonotypes were found in common.

Libraries were prepared by immunoSEQ multiplex PCR; TCRdb keeps only in-frame clonotypes and omits some of them. Among 2 million or so clones listed, less than 95% were seen once. In regard to this clone: Its antigen is still unknown.

Germline CDR1 SGHNT, CDR2 YENEEA. The CDR3 totals 16 residues. Trimming removed 3 bases from V and 3 bases from J; junction bases left unmatched: 8. In the naive CD8 group, cells lacked CD45RO and were positively selected for CCR7, so terminally differentiated effector memory CD45RA+ cells were left out. V and J are TRBV11-3 and TRBJ2-3; 8 bases are shared with TRBD2. The clonotype was recovered from a man younger than 30 in good health. The specimen sequenced was naive CD8+ T cells sorted from blood. The CDR3 DNA reads as TGTGCCAGCAGCTTGAGAACTAGCGGACTTACAGATACGCAGTATTTT. This gives the protein CASSLRTSGLTDTQYF.